The following is a T cell receptor (beta chain) sequence with its context. The antigen remains undetermined. These data belong to a study of cytomegalovirus exposure and HLA in healthy donors. Study-level results: In an earlier analysis, about 90% or about 30%: the productive usage of most TCR beta V segments.

Both 60 Vbeta primers and 13 Jbeta primers went into the PCR. In the original processing: A later analysis tallied some 84 million unique TCR beta chains, about 11 million of them shared. Method: immunoSEQ multiplex PCR; TCRdb's copy keeps in-frame clones and lacks some. The DNA gave D and trimming, while V, J and clone size come from that table. Among 100,000 to 150,000 clones listed, approximately 82% were seen once. Donors in the study were healthy people who gave bone marrow. This receptor was taken from a woman between 18 and 30 years old in good health and CMV-seropositive. Sequencing was carried out using PBMCs.

CDR3 loop: CASSAITGYGEKLFF. Written as DNA, the CDR3 is TGTGCCAGCAGTGCAATCACAGGGTACGGTGAAAAACTGTTTTTT. The rearrangement uses TRBV6-1 and TRBJ1-4; a weak D match, TRBD1 (6 bases). Per germline, CDR1 MNHNS and CDR2 SASEGT. The V end lost 4 bases, the J end lost 7 bases, and 16 bases lay between the germline ends. This CDR3 is built from 15 residues.